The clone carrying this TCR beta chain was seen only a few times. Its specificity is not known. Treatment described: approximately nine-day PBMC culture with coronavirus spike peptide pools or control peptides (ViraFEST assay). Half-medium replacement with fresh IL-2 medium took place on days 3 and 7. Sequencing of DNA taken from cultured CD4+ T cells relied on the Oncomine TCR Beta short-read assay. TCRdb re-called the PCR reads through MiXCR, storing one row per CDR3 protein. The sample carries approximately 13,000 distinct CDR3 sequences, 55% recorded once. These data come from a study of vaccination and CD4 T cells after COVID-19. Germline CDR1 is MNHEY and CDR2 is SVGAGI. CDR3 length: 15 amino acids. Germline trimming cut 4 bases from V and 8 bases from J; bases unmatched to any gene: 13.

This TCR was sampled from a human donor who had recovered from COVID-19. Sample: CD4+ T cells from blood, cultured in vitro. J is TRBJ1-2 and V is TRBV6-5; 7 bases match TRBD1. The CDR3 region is CASSSTGALTGGYTF. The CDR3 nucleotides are TGTGCCAGCAGTTCCACAGGGGCCCTGACAGGCGGCTACACCTTC.